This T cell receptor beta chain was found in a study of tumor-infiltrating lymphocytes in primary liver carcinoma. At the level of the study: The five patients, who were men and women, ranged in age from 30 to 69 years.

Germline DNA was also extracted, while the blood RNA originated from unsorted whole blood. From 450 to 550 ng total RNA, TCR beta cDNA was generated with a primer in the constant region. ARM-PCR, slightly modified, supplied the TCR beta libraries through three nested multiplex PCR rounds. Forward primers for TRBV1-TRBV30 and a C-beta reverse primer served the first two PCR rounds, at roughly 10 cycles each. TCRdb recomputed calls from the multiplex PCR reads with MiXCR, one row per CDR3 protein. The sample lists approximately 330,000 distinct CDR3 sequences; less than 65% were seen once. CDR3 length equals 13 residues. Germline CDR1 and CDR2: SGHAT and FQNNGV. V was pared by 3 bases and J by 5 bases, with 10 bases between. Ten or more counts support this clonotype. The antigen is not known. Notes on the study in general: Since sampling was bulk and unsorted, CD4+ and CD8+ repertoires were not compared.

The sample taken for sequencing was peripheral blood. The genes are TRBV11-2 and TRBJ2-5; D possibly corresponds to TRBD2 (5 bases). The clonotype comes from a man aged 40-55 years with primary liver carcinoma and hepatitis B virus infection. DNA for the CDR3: TGTGCCAGCAGCTTTCAAGGGAGTGAGACCCAGTACTTC. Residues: CASSFQGSETQYF.